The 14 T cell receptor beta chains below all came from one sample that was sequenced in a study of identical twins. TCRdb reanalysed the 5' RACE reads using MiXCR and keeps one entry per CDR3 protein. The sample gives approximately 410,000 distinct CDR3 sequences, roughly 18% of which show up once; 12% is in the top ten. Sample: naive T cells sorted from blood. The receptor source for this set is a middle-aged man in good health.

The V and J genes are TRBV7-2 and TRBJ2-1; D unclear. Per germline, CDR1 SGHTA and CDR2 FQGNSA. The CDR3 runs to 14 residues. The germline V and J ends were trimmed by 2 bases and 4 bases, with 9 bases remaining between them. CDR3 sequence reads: CASSLSPAYNEQFF. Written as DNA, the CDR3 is TGTGCCAGCAGCTTAAGTCCAGCATACAATGAGCAGTTCTTC. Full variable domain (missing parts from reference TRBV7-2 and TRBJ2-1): GAGVSQSPSNKVTEKGKDVELRCDPISGHTALYWYRQSLGQGLEFLIYFQGNSAPDKSGLPSDRFSAERTGGSVSTLTIQRTQQEDSAVYLCASSLSPAYNEQFFGPGTRLTVL.

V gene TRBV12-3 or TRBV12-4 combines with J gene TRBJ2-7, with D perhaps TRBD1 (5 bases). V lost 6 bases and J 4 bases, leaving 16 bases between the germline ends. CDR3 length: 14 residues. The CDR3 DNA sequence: TGTGCCAGCAGCCCTTTGGGGCCTCTTTACGAGCAGTACTTC. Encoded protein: CASSPLGPLYEQYF.

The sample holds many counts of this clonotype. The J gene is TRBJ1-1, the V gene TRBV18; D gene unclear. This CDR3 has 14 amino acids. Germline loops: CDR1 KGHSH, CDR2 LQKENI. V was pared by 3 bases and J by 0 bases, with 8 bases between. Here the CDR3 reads CASSPNSMNTEAFF. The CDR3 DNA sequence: TGTGCCAGCTCACCCAACTCCATGAACACTGAAGCTTTCTTT.

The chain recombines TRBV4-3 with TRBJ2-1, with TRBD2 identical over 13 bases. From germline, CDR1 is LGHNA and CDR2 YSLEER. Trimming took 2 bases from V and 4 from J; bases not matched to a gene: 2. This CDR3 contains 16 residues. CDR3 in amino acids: CASSQQGLAGYNEQFF. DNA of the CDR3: TGCGCCAGCAGCCAACAGGGACTAGCGGGATACAATGAGCAGTTCTTC.

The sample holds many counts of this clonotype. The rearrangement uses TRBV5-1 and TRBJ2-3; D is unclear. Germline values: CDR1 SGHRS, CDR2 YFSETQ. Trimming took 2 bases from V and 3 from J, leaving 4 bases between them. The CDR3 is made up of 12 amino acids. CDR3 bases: TGCGCCAGCAGCTTCGGGACAGATACGCAGTATTTT. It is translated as CASSFGTDTQYF.

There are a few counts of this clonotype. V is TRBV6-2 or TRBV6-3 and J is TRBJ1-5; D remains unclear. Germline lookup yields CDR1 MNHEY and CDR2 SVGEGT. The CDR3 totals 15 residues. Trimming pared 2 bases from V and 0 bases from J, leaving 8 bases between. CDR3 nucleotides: TGTGCCAGCAGTTACACTGATTATAGCAATCAGCCCCAGCATTTT. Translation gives CASSYTDYSNQPQHF.

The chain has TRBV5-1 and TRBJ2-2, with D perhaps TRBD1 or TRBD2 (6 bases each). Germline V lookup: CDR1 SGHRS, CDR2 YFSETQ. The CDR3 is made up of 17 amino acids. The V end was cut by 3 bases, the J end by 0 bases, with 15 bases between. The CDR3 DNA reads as TGCGCCAGCAGCTCGGTAGTCGGGGGCCCGAACACCGGGGAGCTGTTTTTT. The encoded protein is CASSSVVGGPNTGELFF.

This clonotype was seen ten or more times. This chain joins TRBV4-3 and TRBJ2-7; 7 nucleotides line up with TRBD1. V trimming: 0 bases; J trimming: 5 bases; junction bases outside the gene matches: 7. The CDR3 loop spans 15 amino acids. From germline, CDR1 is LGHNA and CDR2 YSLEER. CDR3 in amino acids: CASSQEGDSYDEQYF. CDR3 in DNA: TGCGCCAGCAGCCAAGAAGGGGACAGTTACGACGAGCAGTACTTC.

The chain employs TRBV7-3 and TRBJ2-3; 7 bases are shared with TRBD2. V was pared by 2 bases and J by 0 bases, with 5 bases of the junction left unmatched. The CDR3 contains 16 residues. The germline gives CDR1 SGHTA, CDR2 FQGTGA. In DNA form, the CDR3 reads TGTGCCAGCAGCTTAGGCGGCGGGAGTAGCACAGATACGCAGTATTTT. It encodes CASSLGGGSSTDTQYF.

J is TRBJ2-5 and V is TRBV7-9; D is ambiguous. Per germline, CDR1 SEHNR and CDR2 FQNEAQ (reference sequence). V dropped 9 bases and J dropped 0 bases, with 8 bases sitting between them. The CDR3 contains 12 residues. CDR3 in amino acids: CASLGYQETQYF. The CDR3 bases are TGTGCCAGTTTGGGGTACCAAGAGACCCAGTACTTC.

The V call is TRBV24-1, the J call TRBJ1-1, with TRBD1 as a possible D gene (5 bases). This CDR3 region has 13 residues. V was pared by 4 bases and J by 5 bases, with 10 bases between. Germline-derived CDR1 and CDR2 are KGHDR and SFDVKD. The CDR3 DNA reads TGTGCCACCAGTGACGCAGGGAGGACTGAAGCTTTCTTT. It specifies CATSDAGRTEAFF.

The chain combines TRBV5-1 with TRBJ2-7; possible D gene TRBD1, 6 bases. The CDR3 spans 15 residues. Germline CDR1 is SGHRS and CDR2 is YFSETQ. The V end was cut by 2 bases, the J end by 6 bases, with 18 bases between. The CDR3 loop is CASSFDGQGLIEQYF. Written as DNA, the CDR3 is TGCGCCAGCAGCTTTGACGGCCAGGGGTTAATCGAGCAGTACTTC.

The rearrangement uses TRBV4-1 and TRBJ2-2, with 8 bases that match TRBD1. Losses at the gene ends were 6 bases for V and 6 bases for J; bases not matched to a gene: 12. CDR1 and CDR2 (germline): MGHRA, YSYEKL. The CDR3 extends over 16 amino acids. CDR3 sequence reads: CASRAVRTGKSGELFF. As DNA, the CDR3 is TGCGCCAGCAGGGCGGTGCGGACAGGGAAGTCCGGGGAGCTGTTTTTT.

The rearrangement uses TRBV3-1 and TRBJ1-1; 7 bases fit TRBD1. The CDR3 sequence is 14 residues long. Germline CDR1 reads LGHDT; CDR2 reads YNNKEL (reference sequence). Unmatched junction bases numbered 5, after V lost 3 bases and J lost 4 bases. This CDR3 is CASSQTGLGTEAFF. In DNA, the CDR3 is TGTGCCAGCAGCCAGACAGGGTTGGGCACTGAAGCTTTCTTT.